This section outlines one TCR beta chain sequence together with its context. Its antigen is still unknown. CDR3 size: 13 residues. Looked up from germline, CDR1 is MNHEY and CDR2 is SVGEGT. V gave up 6 bases and J gave up 3 bases, with 9 bases separating them. The data stem from a study of blood T cells in healthy people across ages. PCR was performed a second time for roughly 7 to 11 cycles using a sample-barcoded 5' primer and a J-beta primer mix. The study obtained at least 2.5 million CDR3-containing paired-end reads from every sample. TCRdb ran MiXCR on the 5' RACE reads and lists one entry per CDR3 protein. The data hold approximately 790,000 distinct CDR3 sequences, with around 62% observed a single time. Findings and limits, study-wide: Both higher diversity and more naive CD4+ cells marked long-lived donors when set against aged donors.

Material: blood. This TCR was sampled from a man aged 30-40 years in good health. The chain uses TRBV6-2 or TRBV6-3 and TRBJ2-4; maybe TRBD2 (5 bases). The CDR3 loop reads CASSGNDKNIQYF. In nucleotides, the CDR3 is TGTGCCAGCAGCGGGAATGACAAAAACATTCAGTACTTC.